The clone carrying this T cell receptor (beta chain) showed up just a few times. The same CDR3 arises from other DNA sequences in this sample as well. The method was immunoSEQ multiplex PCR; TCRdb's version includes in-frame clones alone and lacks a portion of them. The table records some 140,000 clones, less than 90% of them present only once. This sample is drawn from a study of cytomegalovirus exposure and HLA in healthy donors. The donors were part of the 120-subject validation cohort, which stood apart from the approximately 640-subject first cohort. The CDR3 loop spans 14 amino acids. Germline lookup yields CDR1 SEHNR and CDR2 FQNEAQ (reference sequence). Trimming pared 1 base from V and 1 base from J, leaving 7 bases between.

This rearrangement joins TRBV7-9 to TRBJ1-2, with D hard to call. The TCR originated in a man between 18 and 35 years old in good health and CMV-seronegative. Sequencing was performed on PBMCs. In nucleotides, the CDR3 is TGTGCCAGCAGCTTAGGACAAAATAACTATGGCTACACCTTC. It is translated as CASSLGQNNYGYTF.